The 14 T cell receptor beta chains below were found in one sample sequenced in a study of control samples from healthy donors and cancer patients (dated by TCRdb to the early 2020s). Library creation used the immunoSEQ multiplex PCR assay. TCRdb took over this immuneACCESS table, retaining in-frame rearrangements with V and J assigned. Such tables are incomplete; in checked studies, under half of the missing clones stem from an unresolved V gene, and the remainder is unexplained. Across this sample there are roughly 170,000 clones, with around 88% seen only once. Roughly 5.3% of the sample belongs to the ten largest clones. The sample taken for sequencing was blood. The receptors originated from a woman aged 30 to 39 in good health.

The V and J genes are TRBV29-1 and TRBJ1-2; no firm D call. The CDR3 spans 12 residues. Germline V CDR1 and CDR2: SQVTM, ANQGSEA. V was shortened by 2 bases and J by 8 bases, with 12 bases between the two germline ends. Written as DNA, the CDR3 is TGCAGCGTTGAAAGGCAGGACCCGGGCTACACCTTC. This translates into CSVERQDPGYTF.

V gene TRBV24-1 combines with J gene TRBJ2-1; 11 nucleotides agree with TRBD1. This CDR3 comprises 14 residues. Unmatched junction bases numbered 6, after V lost 7 bases and J lost 8 bases. Germline values: CDR1 KGHDR, CDR2 SFDVKD. The CDR3 region has the DNA TGTGCCACCAGCGGGACAGGGGGTAGGGATGAGCAGTTCTTC. Protein sequence: CATSGTGGRDEQFF.

This sequence joins TRBV6-5 and TRBJ1-2, with unresolved D. Germline loops: CDR1 MNHEY, CDR2 SVGAGI. This CDR3 comprises 13 residues. The V and J ends lost 4 bases and 0 bases respectively, with 6 bases between them. DNA of the CDR3: TGTGCCAGCAGTTTGAATGCTAACTATGGCTACACCTTC. Protein sequence: CASSLNANYGYTF.

The chain couples TRBV28 to TRBJ1-2; TRBD1 might be the D (5 bases). Trimming took off 11 bases at V and 8 bases at J, with 18 bases between the two ends. CDR1 is MDHEN, CDR2 SYDVKM, per germline. The CDR3 sequence is 12 residues long. The DNA of the CDR3 is TGTGCCGTCCCCGGGGCCGAAGGGGGCTACACCTTC. Residues: CAVPGAEGGYTF.

The CDR3 protein is CASSATPDPTDTQYF. In nucleotides, the CDR3 is TGTGCCAGCAGCGCGACCCCAGACCCCACAGATACGCAGTATTTT. The chain employs TRBV9 and TRBJ2-3; D gene uncertain. CDR1 is SGDLS, CDR2 YYNGEE, per germline. The CDR3 consists of 15 residues. The V end lost 3 bases, the J end lost 2 bases, and 13 bases lay between the germline ends.

The chain recombines TRBV28 with TRBJ2-6; D may be TRBD2 (5 bases). The CDR3 runs to 19 residues. The V and J ends lost 0 bases and 0 bases respectively, with 15 bases between them. CDR1 is MDHEN, CDR2 SYDVKM, per germline. CDR3 residues: CASSLWYDRGSSGANVLTF. Here the CDR3 DNA reads TGTGCCAGCAGTTTATGGTACGATCGGGGAAGCTCTGGGGCCAACGTCCTGACTTTC.

The chain employs TRBV2 and TRBJ2-7, with TRBD1 identical over 9 bases. Germline V lookup: CDR1 SNHLY, CDR2 FYNNEI. CDR3 length: 13 amino acids. The V and J ends lost 0 bases and 10 bases, in that order; junction bases with no gene match: 4. The CDR3: CASSEAGQGRQYV. In DNA form, the CDR3 reads TGTGCCAGCAGTGAAGCGGGACAGGGTCGCCAGTACGTC.

The chain combines TRBV27 with TRBJ2-7, with 11 bases matching TRBD2. The CDR3 spans 16 residues. V lost 5 bases, J lost 7 bases, and 13 bases stayed unmatched. Germline V gene lookup returns CDR1 MNHEY and CDR2 SMNVEV (reference sequence). The CDR3 DNA reads as TGTGCCAGCAGTCCCCCCGTGATAGCGGGAGGGTTTGAGCAGTACTTC. Its translation: CASSPPVIAGGFEQYF.

CDR3 DNA: TGTGCCAGCAGCTCCCTCACGGTGGACGGAACGAGGGGTGAAGCTTTCTTT. Amino acid sequence: CASSSLTVDGTRGEAFF. This chain uses TRBV5-6 with TRBJ1-1, with D perhaps matching TRBD1 (5 bases). CDR3 size: 17 residues. Trimming removed 3 bases from V and 7 bases from J, with 25 bases in between. CDR1 and CDR2 from the germline V gene are SGHDT and YYEEEE.

This chain joins TRBV12-3 or TRBV12-4 and TRBJ1-4; no clear D gene. Trimming stripped 6 bases from V and 5 bases from J, with 10 bases between. This CDR3 is 13 amino acids long. The CDR3 is CASRSDANEKLFF. The CDR3 DNA follows: TGTGCCAGCAGGAGCGATGCAAATGAAAAACTGTTTTTT.

This chain connects TRBV19 to TRBJ1-3; 7 positions agree with TRBD1. The CDR3 runs 15 residues. V trimming: 6 bases; J trimming: 3 bases; junction bases outside the gene matches: 8. Germline V lookup: CDR1 LNHDA, CDR2 SQIVND (reference sequence). The CDR3 DNA is TGTGCCAGTAGCTCAAAACAGGGGATTGGAAACACCATATATTTT. Translation gives CASSSKQGIGNTIYF. The whole variable domain, remainder taken from reference TRBV19 and TRBJ1-3, is DGGITQSPKYLFRKEGQNVTLSCEQNLNHDAMYWYRQDPGQGLRLIYYSQIVNDFQKGDIAEGYSVSREKKESFPLTVTSAQKNPTAFYLCASSSKQGIGNTIYFGEGSWLTVV.

This chain uses TRBV15 with TRBJ1-1; 7 bases fit TRBD1. The CDR3 length is 13 residues. The trim removed 6 bases at V and 3 bases at J, leaving 4 bases unmatched. Per the germline V gene, CDR1 is LNHNV and CDR2 is YYDKDF (reference sequence). CDR3 residues: CATRVQGDTEAFF. The CDR3 DNA sequence: TGTGCCACCAGAGTCCAGGGGGACACTGAAGCTTTCTTT.

In its sample, this clone was seen a few times. The CDR3: CASSSGQGNTEAFF. The CDR3 DNA follows: TGTGCCAGTAGTAGCGGACAGGGGAACACTGAAGCTTTCTTT. The chain combines TRBV19 with TRBJ1-1; TRBD1 aligns across 8 bases. Germline V gene sequence: CDR1 LNHDA, CDR2 SQIVND (reference sequence). Trimming at V came to 4 bases and at J to 1 base, leaving 2 bases not matched to a gene. This CDR3 has 14 residues.

A remark on this clone: Likely a read error: the CDR3 ends without its conserved phenylalanine or tryptophan. V usage is TRBV28 and J usage is TRBJ1-2; no definite D call. Germline V gene sequence: CDR1 MDHEN, CDR2 SYDVKM. This CDR3 has 13 residues. With 7 bases removed from V and 4 bases from J, the gap between germline ends came to 13 bases. In nucleotides, the CDR3 is TGTGCCAGCACTTTCACGCTCGGCTATGGCTACACCTCC. Residues: CASTFTLGYGYTS.